This record looks at one T cell receptor (beta chain) sequence and its context. The V and J ends lost 3 bases and 7 bases respectively, with 12 bases between them. The CDR3 contains 13 residues. CDR1 SGHTA and CDR2 FQGNSA come from the germline V gene. Here immunoSEQ multiplex PCR was the method, and the copy in TCRdb shows in-frame clones only, minus some. The table shows under 300,000 clones, with about 88% occurring only once. This sample is part of a study of blood T cell repertoires in COVID-19. Sequencing was done on a sample of peripheral blood. The origin of this receptor is a woman in her thirties or forties who had recovered from COVID-19. The J gene is TRBJ1-1, the V gene TRBV7-2, with D hard to call. The CDR3 here is CASSFERKDEAFF. DNA for the CDR3: TGTGCCAGCAGCTTCGAGCGGAAGGATGAAGCTTTCTTT.